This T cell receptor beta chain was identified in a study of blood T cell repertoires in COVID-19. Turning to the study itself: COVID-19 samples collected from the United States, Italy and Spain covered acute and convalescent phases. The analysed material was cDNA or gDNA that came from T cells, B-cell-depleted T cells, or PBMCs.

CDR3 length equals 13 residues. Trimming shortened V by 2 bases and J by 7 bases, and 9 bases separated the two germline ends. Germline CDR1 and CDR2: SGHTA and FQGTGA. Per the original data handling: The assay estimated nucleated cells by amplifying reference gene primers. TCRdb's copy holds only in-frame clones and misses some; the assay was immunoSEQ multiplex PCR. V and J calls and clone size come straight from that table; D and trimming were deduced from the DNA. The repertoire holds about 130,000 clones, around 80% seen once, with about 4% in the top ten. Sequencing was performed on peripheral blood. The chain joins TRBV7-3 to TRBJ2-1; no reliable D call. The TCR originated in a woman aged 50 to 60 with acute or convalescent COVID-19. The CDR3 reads CASSLPPENEQFF. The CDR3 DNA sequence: TGTGCCAGCAGCTTACCCCCCGAGAATGAGCAGTTCTTC.